This T cell receptor (beta chain) was sequenced for a study of STAT3 mutations in large granular lymphocyte leukemia. About the study: Roughly half of the longitudinally sequenced T-LGLL patients carried detectable canonical activating STAT3 mutations. More than half of T-LGLL patients received immunosuppressive therapy. Study-level results: Every T-cell large granular lymphocyte leukemia patient had at least one immunodominant TCR beta clonotype.

In germline, CDR1 is SGHDN, CDR2 FVKESK. V lost 2 bases and J 3 bases, leaving 8 bases between the germline ends. The CDR3 runs to 13 residues. TCRbeta libraries averaged about 43,000 productive templates per sample. TCRdb keeps only in-frame clones here, not all; method: immunoSEQ multiplex PCR. The repertoire has some 4,500 clones, about 49% of them found once; the top ten carry approximately 80%. Concerning this clone itself: Its matching antigen is unknown.

This receptor was identified in a man in his sixties with T-cell large granular lymphocyte leukemia. Some clones in this sample may be carry-over from other donors' samples. The sequenced material came from peripheral blood mononuclear cells. This chain links TRBV14 with TRBJ2-7; D is ambiguous. CDR3 sequence: CASSQFGFYEQYF. In DNA form, the CDR3 reads TGTGCCAGCAGCCAATTTGGTTTCTACGAGCAGTACTTC.